This TCR beta chain was identified during a study of T-cell memory formation after mild COVID-19. The overall study: TCR clusters were mostly donor specific. Study-level points and caveats: Contracting CD8+ clones were enriched in EMRA, CD4+ mainly in CM and EM. The authors left the SARS-CoV-2 specificity of second-wave clones peaking on day 37 unconfirmed.

The germline V gene has CDR1 SQVTM and CDR2 ANQGSEA. The CDR3 consists of 14 residues. The V segment lost 3 bases and the J segment 6 bases; nucleotides outside the gene matches: 6. Via MiXCR, TCRdb re-called the 5' RACE reads, giving one row per CDR3 protein. The profile shows a few hundred thousand distinct CDR3 sequences, approximately 21% of them singletons. This clonotype was observed many times. Its antigen is currently unknown. The chain joins TRBV29-1 to TRBJ2-1; 9 bases align to TRBD2. The receptor was isolated from an adult woman who had mild COVID-19 (a few samples of this study predate the infection). Cell type and time point are not known. Material for sequencing was PBMCs or a T cell subset sorted from them (not recorded which). This chain's CDR3 is CSVEASGDINEQFF. The DNA of the CDR3 is TGCAGCGTTGAGGCTAGCGGGGATATCAATGAGCAGTTCTTC.